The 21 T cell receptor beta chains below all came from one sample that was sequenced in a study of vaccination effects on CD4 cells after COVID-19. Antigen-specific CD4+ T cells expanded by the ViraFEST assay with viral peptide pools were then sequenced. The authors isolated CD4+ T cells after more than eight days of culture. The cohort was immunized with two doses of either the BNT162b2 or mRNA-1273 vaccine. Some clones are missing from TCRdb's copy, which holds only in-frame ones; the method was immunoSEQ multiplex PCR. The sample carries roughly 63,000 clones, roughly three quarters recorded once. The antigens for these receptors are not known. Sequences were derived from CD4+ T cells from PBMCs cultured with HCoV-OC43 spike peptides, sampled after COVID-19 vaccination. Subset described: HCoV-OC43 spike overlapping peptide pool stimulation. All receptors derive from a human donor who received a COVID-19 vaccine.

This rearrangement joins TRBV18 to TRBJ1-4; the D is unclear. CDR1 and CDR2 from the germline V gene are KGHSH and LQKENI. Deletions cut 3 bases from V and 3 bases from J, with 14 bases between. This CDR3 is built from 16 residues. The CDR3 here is CASSPARERANEKLFF. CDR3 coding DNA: TGTGCCAGCTCACCGGCCCGGGAAAGGGCTAATGAAAAACTGTTTTTT.

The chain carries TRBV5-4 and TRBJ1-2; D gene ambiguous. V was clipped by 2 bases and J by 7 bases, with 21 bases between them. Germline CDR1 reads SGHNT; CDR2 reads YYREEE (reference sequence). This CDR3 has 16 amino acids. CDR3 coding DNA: TGTGCCAGCAGCTTTATCCCCACAGAGACGGCCGGTGGCTACACCTTC. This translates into CASSFIPTETAGGYTF.

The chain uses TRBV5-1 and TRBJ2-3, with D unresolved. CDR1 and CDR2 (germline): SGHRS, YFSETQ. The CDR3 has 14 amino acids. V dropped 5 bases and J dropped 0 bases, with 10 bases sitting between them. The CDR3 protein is CASRPEISTDTQYF. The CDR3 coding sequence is TGCGCCAGCAGGCCAGAAATTAGCACAGATACGCAGTATTTT.

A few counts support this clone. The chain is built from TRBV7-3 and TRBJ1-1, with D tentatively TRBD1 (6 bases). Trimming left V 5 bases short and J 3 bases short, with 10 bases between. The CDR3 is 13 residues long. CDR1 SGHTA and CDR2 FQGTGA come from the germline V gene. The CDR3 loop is CASSLRQDTEAFF. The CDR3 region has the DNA TGTGCCAGCAGCCTCAGACAGGACACTGAAGCTTTCTTT.

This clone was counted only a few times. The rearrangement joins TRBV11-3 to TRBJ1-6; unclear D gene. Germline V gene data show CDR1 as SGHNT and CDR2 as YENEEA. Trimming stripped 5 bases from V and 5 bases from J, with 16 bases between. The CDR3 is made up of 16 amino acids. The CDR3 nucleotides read TGTGCCAGCAGCCCAATCCAGGCACTCAATAATTCACCCCTCCACTTT. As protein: CASSPIQALNNSPLHF. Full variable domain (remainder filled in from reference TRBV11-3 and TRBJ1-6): EAGVVQSPRYKIIEKKQPVAFWCNPISGHNTLYWYLQNLGQGPELLIRYENEEAVDDSQLPKDRFSAERLKGVDSTLKIQPAELGDSAVYLCASSPIQALNNSPLHFGNGTRLTVT.

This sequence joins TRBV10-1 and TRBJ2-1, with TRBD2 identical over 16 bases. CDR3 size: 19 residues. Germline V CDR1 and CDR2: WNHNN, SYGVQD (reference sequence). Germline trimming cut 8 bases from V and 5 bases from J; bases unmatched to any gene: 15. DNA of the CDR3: TGCGCCAGCCCCCCATTAGACGGGACTAGCGGGGGGGCCGACAATGAGCAGTTCTTC. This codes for CASPPLDGTSGGADNEQFF.

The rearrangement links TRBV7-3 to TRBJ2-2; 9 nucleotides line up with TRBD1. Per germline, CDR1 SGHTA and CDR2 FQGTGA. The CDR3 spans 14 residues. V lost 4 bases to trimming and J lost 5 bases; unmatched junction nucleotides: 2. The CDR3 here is CASSSDRGTGELFF. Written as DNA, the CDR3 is TGTGCCAGCAGCTCGGACAGGGGAACCGGGGAGCTGTTTTTT. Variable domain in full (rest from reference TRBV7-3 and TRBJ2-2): GAGVSQTPSNKVTEKGKYVELRCDPISGHTALYWYRQSLGQGPEFLIYFQGTGAADDSGLPNDRFFAVRPEGSVSTLKIQRTERGDSAVYLCASSSDRGTGELFFGEGSRLTVL.

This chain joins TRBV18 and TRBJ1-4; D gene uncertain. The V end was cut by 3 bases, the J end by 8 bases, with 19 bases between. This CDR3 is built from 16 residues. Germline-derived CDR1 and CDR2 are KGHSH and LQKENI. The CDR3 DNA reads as TGTGCCAGCTCACCTACGACACGGTCCAGGCGAGAAAAACTGTTTTTT. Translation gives CASSPTTRSRREKLFF.

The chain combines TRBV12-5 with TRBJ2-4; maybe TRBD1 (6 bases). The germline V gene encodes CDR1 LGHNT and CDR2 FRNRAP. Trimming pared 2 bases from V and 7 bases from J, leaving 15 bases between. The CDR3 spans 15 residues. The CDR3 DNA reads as TGTGCTAGTGGTTTGTCCAGACAGGTAGGGAACATTCAGTACTTC. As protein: CASGLSRQVGNIQYF.

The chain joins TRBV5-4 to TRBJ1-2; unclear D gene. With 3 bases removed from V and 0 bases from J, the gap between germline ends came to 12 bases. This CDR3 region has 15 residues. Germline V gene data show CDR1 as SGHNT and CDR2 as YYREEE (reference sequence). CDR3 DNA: TGTGCCAGCAGCTCCTCCCGGGAAGCTAACTATGGCTACACCTTC. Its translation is CASSSSREANYGYTF.

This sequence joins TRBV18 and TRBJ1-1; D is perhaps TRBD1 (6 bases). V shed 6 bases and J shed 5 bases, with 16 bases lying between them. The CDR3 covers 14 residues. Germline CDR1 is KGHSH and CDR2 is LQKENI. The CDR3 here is CASSPSQGRTEAFF. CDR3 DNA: TGTGCCAGCTCTCCTAGCCAGGGGAGGACTGAAGCTTTCTTT.

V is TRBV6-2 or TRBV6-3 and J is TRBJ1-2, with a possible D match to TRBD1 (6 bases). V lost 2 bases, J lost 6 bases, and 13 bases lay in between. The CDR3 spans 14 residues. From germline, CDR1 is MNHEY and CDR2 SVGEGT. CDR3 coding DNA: TGTGCCAGCAGTTACCCGGGACACATCAATGGCTACACCTTC. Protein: CASSYPGHINGYTF.

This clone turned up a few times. The CDR3: CASSQRLETLHF. CDR3 coding DNA: TGTGCCAGCAGCCAACGGCTGGAGACCCTCCACTTT. V usage is TRBV3-1 (or the pseudogene TRBV3-2) and J usage is TRBJ1-6; D unclear. Trimming took off 2 bases at V and 14 bases at J, with 10 bases between the two ends. CDR3 length: 12 amino acids. Germline CDR1 LGHDT, CDR2 YNNKEL (reference sequence).

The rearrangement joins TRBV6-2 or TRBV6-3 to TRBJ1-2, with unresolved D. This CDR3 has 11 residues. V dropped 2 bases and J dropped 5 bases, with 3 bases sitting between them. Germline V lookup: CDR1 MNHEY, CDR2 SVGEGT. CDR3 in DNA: TGTGCCAGCAGTTACACATATGGCTACACCTTC. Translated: CASSYTYGYTF.

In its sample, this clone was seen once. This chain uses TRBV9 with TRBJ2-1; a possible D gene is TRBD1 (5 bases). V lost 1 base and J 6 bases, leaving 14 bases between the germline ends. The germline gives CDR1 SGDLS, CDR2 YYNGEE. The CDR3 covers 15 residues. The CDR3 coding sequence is TGTGCCAGCAGCGTATCAGGGTTTGACCGCAATGAGCAGTTCTTC. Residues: CASSVSGFDRNEQFF.

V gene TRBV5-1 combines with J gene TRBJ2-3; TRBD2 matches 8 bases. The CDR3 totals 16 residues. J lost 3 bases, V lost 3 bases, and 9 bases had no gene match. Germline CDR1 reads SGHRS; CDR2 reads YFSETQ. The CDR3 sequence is CASSSRSSGVTDTQYF. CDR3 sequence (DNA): TGCGCCAGCAGCTCCCGAAGTAGCGGGGTAACAGATACGCAGTATTTT. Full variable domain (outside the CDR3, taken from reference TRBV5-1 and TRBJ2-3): KAGVTQTPRYLIKTRGQQVTLSCSPISGHRSVSWYQQTPGQGLQFLFEYFSETQRNKGNFPGRFSGRQFSNSRSEMNVSTLELGDSALYLCASSSRSSGVTDTQYFGPGTRLTVL.

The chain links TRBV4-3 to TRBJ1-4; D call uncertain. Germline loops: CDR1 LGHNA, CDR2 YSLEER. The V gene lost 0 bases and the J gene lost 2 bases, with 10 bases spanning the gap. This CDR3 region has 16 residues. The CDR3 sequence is CASSQDPGLTNEKLFF. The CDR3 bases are TGCGCCAGCAGCCAAGATCCGGGTTTGACTAATGAAAAACTGTTTTTT.

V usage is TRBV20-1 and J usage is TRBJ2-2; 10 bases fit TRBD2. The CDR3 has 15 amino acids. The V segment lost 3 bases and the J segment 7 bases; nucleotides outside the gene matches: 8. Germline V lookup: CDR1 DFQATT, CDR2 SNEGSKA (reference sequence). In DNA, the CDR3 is TGCAGTGCTAGTCGTTGGACTAGCGGTGACGGGGAGCTGTTTTTT. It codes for CSASRWTSGDGELFF.

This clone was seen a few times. CDR3 loop: CASSFFDPTGGYTF. The CDR3 region has the DNA TGTGCCAGCAGCTTCTTCGACCCCACCGGCGGCTACACCTTC. The V call is TRBV5-5, the J call TRBJ1-2, with D unclear. Germline assignment: CDR1 SGHKS and CDR2 YYEKEE (reference sequence). The V and J ends lost 2 bases and 8 bases respectively, with 16 bases between them. The CDR3 is 14 residues long. Using reference TRBV5-5 and TRBJ1-2 for the parts outside the CDR3, the full variable domain is DAGVTQSPTHLIKTRGQQVTLRCSPISGHKSVSWYQQVLGQGPQFIFQYYEKEERGRGNFPDRFSARQFPNYSSELNVNALLLGDSALYLCASSFFDPTGGYTFGSGTRLTVV.

CDR3 loop: CASSFTSPGGKNIQYF. The CDR3 region has the DNA TGTGCCAGCAGTTTCACAAGTCCGGGCGGCAAAAACATTCAGTACTTC. The gene calls are TRBV6-5 and TRBJ2-4; D is uncertain. Deletions cut 4 bases from V and 3 bases from J, with 16 bases between. Germline CDR1 is MNHEY and CDR2 is SVGAGI. The CDR3 has 16 residues.

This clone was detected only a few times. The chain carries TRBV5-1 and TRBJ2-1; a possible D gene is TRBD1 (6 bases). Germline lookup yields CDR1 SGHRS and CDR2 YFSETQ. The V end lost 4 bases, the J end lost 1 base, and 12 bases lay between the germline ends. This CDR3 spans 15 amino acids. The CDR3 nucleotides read TGCGCCAGCAGCCTCGACAGGCAGTCCTACAATGAGCAGTTCTTC. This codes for CASSLDRQSYNEQFF.